This T cell receptor (beta chain) was retrieved from a study of OX40 agonist ivuxolimab in advanced cancers. Looking at the study overall: With a range of roughly 20 to 80, age averaged approximately 60 years, and about 80% were male.

Measured with immunoSEQ multiplex PCR; TCRdb has only the in-frame clones, and not every one. The sample carries over 45,000 clones, around 75% recorded once. Germline CDR1 LNHNV, CDR2 YYDKDF (reference sequence). The CDR3 extends over 14 amino acids. V was shortened by 3 bases and J by 3 bases, with 12 bases between the two germline ends. This specimen consisted of CD4+ or CD8+ T cells sorted from blood, obtained in a trial of the OX40 agonist ivuxolimab. This receptor was identified in an adult with an advanced solid tumor such as melanoma, head and neck, liver or kidney cancer. The chain couples TRBV15 to TRBJ2-7; the D gene is possibly TRBD2 (5 bases). CDR3 DNA: TGTGCCACCAGCAGTGAGGACGGAGGCTACGAGCAGTACTTC. The encoded protein is CATSSEDGGYEQYF.